This entry is about one T cell receptor (beta chain). Its antigen is not known. Some clones are missing from TCRdb's copy, which holds only in-frame ones; the method was immunoSEQ multiplex PCR. This sample has around 140,000 clones, with over 75% found just once. These data come from a study of T cell responses to AZD1222 COVID-19 vaccine. Points from the study as a whole: Repertoire sampling occurred only after the peak T cell response.

The specimen was peripheral blood, collected 28 days after the second dose of the MenACWY control vaccine. The source of this sequence is an adult who received the MenACWY meningococcal vaccine as a control.

CDR3 in amino acids: CASSLFSGEKLFF. DNA for the CDR3: TGTGCCAGCAGCTTATTTTCAGGGGAAAAACTGTTTTTT. The chain is built from TRBV7-3 and TRBJ1-4; perhaps TRBD1 as D (5 bases). In germline, CDR1 is SGHTA, CDR2 FQGTGA. V shed 2 bases and J shed 8 bases, with 9 bases lying between them. The CDR3 runs to 13 residues.